One and the same sample provided the 18 T cell receptor beta chains below, sequenced in a study of Tregs in tolerant kidney transplant recipients. Method: immunoSEQ multiplex PCR; TCRdb's copy keeps in-frame clones and lacks some. Among about 110,000 clones listed, around 90% were seen once. The starting material was CD4+ T cells from blood, obtained before the transplant. The receptors come from a human donor who received a combined kidney and bone marrow transplant.

This chain joins TRBV4-1 and TRBJ2-7, with 7 bases matching TRBD2. In germline, CDR1 is MGHRA, CDR2 YSYEKL. This CDR3 comprises 16 residues. The ends lost 0 bases at V and 7 bases at J; junction bases unmatched: 12. This CDR3 is CASSQEAGTAWREQYF. DNA of the CDR3: TGCGCCAGCAGCCAAGAAGCGGGGACGGCCTGGAGGGAGCAGTACTTC.

This chain uses TRBV9 with TRBJ2-5; 7 positions agree with TRBD2. With 4 bases clipped from V and 2 bases from J, the junction kept 11 bases outside the gene matches. Germline loops: CDR1 SGDLS, CDR2 YYNGEE. This CDR3 has 16 residues. CDR3 DNA sequence: TGTGCCAGCAGCATCGCTAGCGGCGGACCTCAAGAGACCCAGTACTTC. It yields the protein CASSIASGGPQETQYF.

The V gene is TRBV6-6, the J gene TRBJ2-7; 9 bases match TRBD1. The CDR3 loop spans 13 amino acids. Trimming cost V 6 bases and J 7 bases; bases outside gene matches: 7. Looked up from germline, CDR1 is MNHNY and CDR2 is SVGAGI (reference sequence). For the CDR3, the DNA is TGTGCCAGCAGCGCGACAGGGGGAGGGGAGCAGTACTTC. It encodes CASSATGGGEQYF.

The CDR3 reads CASSTRTGQETQYF. In DNA form, the CDR3 reads TGTGCCAGCAGCACCCGGACAGGTCAAGAGACCCAGTACTTC. The genes are TRBV11-2 and TRBJ2-5; TRBD1 matches 7 bases. CDR1 SGHAT and CDR2 FQNNGV come from the germline V gene. Unmatched junction bases numbered 5, after V lost 5 bases and J lost 2 bases. This CDR3 has 14 residues.

This chain joins TRBV25-1 and TRBJ1-1, with D possibly TRBD1 on 6 matching bases. The CDR3 spans 15 residues. Germline loops: CDR1 MGHDK, CDR2 SYGVNS. V lost 1 base, J lost 4 bases, and 13 bases lay in between. DNA of the CDR3: TGTGCCAGCAGTGAATTTCTAGGGGGGGCCACTGAAGCTTTCTTT. Its protein is CASSEFLGGATEAFF.

The chain is built from TRBV5-1 and TRBJ1-5; no reliable D call. V was pared by 4 bases and J by 5 bases, with 10 bases between. This CDR3 region has 13 residues. Germline V CDR1 and CDR2: SGHRS, YFSETQ. The CDR3 here is CASSIGGYQPQHF. In nucleotides, the CDR3 is TGCGCCAGCAGCATAGGCGGTTATCAGCCCCAGCATTTT.

This rearrangement joins TRBV5-4 to TRBJ1-2, with D unclear. Germline V gives CDR1 SGHNT, CDR2 YYREEE (reference sequence). The CDR3 loop spans 16 amino acids. With 4 bases removed from V and 9 bases from J, the gap between germline ends came to 25 bases. CDR3 loop: CASSVAGGLLTVRYTF. Here the CDR3 DNA reads TGTGCCAGCAGCGTTGCCGGTGGGCTGTTGACGGTGCGCTACACCTTC.

V is TRBV2 and J is TRBJ2-1, with D maybe TRBD2 (5 bases). CDR3 length: 15 residues. Trimming removed 7 bases from V and 12 bases from J, with 25 bases in between. CDR1 and CDR2 (germline): SNHLY, FYNNEI. The CDR3 loop reads CASTEIAREAGGQFF. The CDR3 DNA follows: TGTGCCAGCACCGAGATCGCGAGGGAAGCCGGTGGGCAGTTCTTC.

The gene calls are TRBV2 and TRBJ2-7; 8 nucleotides line up with TRBD1. Germline V CDR1 and CDR2: SNHLY, FYNNEI. The CDR3 extends over 14 amino acids. Unmatched junction bases numbered 9, after V lost 6 bases and J lost 5 bases. This CDR3 is CASSRRGRGDEQYF. Here the CDR3 DNA reads TGTGCCAGCAGCCGCAGGGGGCGCGGCGACGAGCAGTACTTC.

This clone appeared once. The chain uses TRBV6-5 and TRBJ1-5; D not resolved. Germline V gene data show CDR1 as MNHEY and CDR2 as SVGAGI. V was trimmed by 0 bases and J by 1 base, leaving 10 bases between them. This CDR3 region has 16 residues. Written as DNA, the CDR3 is TGTGCCAGCAGTTACTCGGGCATTGGAAGCAATCAGCCCCAGCATTTT. Amino acids: CASSYSGIGSNQPQHF.

This clone was detected only a few times. CDR3 DNA sequence: TGTGCCGGGGGCAGTCGGGTTGGTGAAAAACTGTTTTTT. This codes for CAGGSRVGEKLFF. The genes are TRBV28 and TRBJ1-4, with D tentatively TRBD1 (6 bases). Trimming removed 11 bases at V and 7 bases at J, with 17 bases between. This CDR3 has 13 amino acids. Looked up from germline, CDR1 is MDHEN and CDR2 is SYDVKM.

The rearrangement links TRBV2 to TRBJ2-7, with a possible D match to TRBD1 (5 bases). Per germline, CDR1 SNHLY and CDR2 FYNNEI. The CDR3 has 13 amino acids. V was pared by 7 bases and J by 4 bases, with 14 bases between. The CDR3 DNA sequence: TGTGCCAGCAAGACAGATGGGGAATACGAGCAGTACTTC. Protein product: CASKTDGEYEQYF. The full variable domain, in which reference TRBV2 and TRBJ2-7 provide the parts outside the CDR3, is EPEVTQTPSHQVTQMGQEVILRCVPISNHLYFYWYRQILGQKVEFLVSFYNNEISEKSEIFDDQFSVERPDGSNFTLKIRSTKLEDSAMYFCASKTDGEYEQYFGPGTRLTVT.

The CDR3 DNA reads TGTGCCAGCAGCTCCGGGGTGACCACTGCAGAGACCCAGTACTTC. Amino acids: CASSSGVTTAETQYF. The J gene is TRBJ2-5, the V gene TRBV7-2, with a tentative D call TRBD2 (5 bases). Germline assignment: CDR1 SGHTA and CDR2 FQGNSA. The CDR3 has 15 amino acids. V gave up 4 bases and J gave up 4 bases, with 16 bases separating them.

The V call is TRBV4-3, the J call TRBJ2-5; D perhaps matches TRBD1 (5 bases). This CDR3 comprises 15 residues. Germline V gene lookup returns CDR1 LGHNA and CDR2 YSLEER. The V end lost 0 bases, the J end lost 4 bases, and 12 bases lay between the germline ends. The CDR3 region is CASSQDLLGRETQYF. CDR3 nucleotide sequence: TGCGCCAGCAGCCAAGATCTTCTGGGGCGAGAGACCCAGTACTTC.

This sequence joins TRBV19 and TRBJ2-4; 9 bases agree with TRBD2. Trimming took 7 bases from V and 2 from J; bases not matched to a gene: 6. Germline loops: CDR1 LNHDA, CDR2 SQIVND (reference sequence). The CDR3 covers 15 residues. CDR3 coding DNA: TGTGCCAGTACCGCGGGAGGGTCGACCAAAAACATTCAGTACTTC. This translates into CASTAGGSTKNIQYF.

CDR3 residues: CASSLEGGGREQYF. CDR3 bases: TGTGCCAGCAGCTTAGAAGGCGGGGGGAGGGAGCAGTACTTC. V gene TRBV7-2 combines with J gene TRBJ2-7; 8 bases agree with TRBD2. CDR1 is SGHTA and CDR2 is FQGNSA in the germline V gene. This CDR3 comprises 14 residues. Germline trimming cut 1 base from V and 7 bases from J; bases unmatched to any gene: 6.

As regards this clone: Within the sample, other DNA sequences also encode this same CDR3. The chain links TRBV28 to TRBJ2-7; 15 bases align to TRBD2. The CDR3 is 16 amino acids. Per germline, CDR1 MDHEN and CDR2 SYDVKM. The trim removed 2 bases at V and 4 bases at J, leaving 3 bases unmatched. The CDR3 sequence: CASSLGGTSGRYEQYF. CDR3 bases: TGTGCCAGCAGTTTAGGGGGGACTAGCGGGAGGTACGAGCAGTACTTC.

The chain combines TRBV6-5 with TRBJ2-3; 9 nucleotides match TRBD1. This CDR3 spans 15 amino acids. Germline V gene data show CDR1 as MNHEY and CDR2 as SVGAGI. V gave up 6 bases and J gave up 4 bases; unmatched junction bases: 8. In DNA, the CDR3 is TGTGCCAGCAGGGCCCCATGGACAGGGGCAGATACGCAGTATTTT. Translating it yields CASRAPWTGADTQYF.